This T cell receptor beta chain was documented in a study of T cell repertoires in cytomegalovirus infection. TCRdb independently ran MiXCR on the reads; one entry per CDR3 protein. Of roughly 87,000 distinct CDR3 sequences in the sample, approximately 32% were seen once. This clonotype has at least ten counts. What it binds is unknown. With V trimmed by 5 bases and J by 5 bases, 6 bases remained unmatched. The CDR3 totals 14 residues. In germline, CDR1 is SGHVS, CDR2 FQNEAQ. The starting material was CD8+ T cells from cultured PBMCs, obtained from culture after CMV antigen stimulation. J is TRBJ2-1 and V is TRBV7-8; TRBD2 matches at 7 bases. This TCR was sampled from a human donor in good health (CMV status not recorded). Some clones in this sample may be carry-over from other donors' samples. CDR3: CASSPRDYHNEQFF. The CDR3 bases are TGTGCCAGCAGCCCACGGGACTACCACAATGAGCAGTTCTTC.